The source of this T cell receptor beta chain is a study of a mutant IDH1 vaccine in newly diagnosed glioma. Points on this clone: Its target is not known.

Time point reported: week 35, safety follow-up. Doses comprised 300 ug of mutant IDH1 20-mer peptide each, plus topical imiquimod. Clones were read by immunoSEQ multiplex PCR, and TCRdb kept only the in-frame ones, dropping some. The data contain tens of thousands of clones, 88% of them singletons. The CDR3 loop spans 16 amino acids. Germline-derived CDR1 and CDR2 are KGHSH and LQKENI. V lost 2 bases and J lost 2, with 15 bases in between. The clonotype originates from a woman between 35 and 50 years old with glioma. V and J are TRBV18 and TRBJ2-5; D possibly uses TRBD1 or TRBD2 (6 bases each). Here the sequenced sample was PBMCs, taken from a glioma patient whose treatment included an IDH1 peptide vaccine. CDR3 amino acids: CASSPNRGTKQETQYF. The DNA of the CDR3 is TGTGCCAGCTCACCAAATCGCGGGACAAAACAAGAGACCCAGTACTTC.